This TCR beta chain stems from a study of OX40 agonist ivuxolimab in advanced cancers. Study findings and constraints: Some nonresponders likewise displayed low normalized T-cell clonal expansion. Dose levels from 0.1 to 3.0 mg/kg saw CD4+ and CD8+ blood T cells expand clonally by week 6.

Regarding this clone: As yet, its antigen is unknown.

Profiled with immunoSEQ multiplex PCR; TCRdb holds only in-frame clones, not every one. Among 30,000 to 40,000 clones listed, 89% were seen once. Germline V gives CDR1 SEHNR, CDR2 FQNEAQ (reference sequence). Losses at the gene ends were 5 bases for V and 0 bases for J; bases not matched to a gene: 10. The CDR3 has 19 residues. Sequencing was performed on CD4+ or CD8+ T cells sorted from blood, taken in a trial of the OX40 agonist ivuxolimab. V and J are TRBV7-9 and TRBJ2-1, with 13 bases aligning to TRBD2. The clonotype originates from an adult with an advanced solid tumor such as melanoma, head and neck, liver or kidney cancer. This CDR3 reads CASSPSIRTSGSSYNEQFF. CDR3 DNA sequence: TGTGCCAGCAGCCCCTCTATACGGACTAGCGGGAGCTCCTACAATGAGCAGTTCTTC.